These 11 T cell receptor beta chains were sequenced from one sample in a study of beta chain features in type 1 diabetes. Study-level findings and limits: Type 1 diabetes patients showed a moderate but significant shortening of TCRB CDR3s in all four CD4+ subsets.

Their antigens are not known. All of the isolated RNA was reverse transcribed, so expressed TCRB transcripts were sequenced. The table came from immunoSEQ multiplex PCR; TCRdb's copy has only in-frame clones and leaves some out. The sample yields around 250,000 clones, 20% seen once. Sample: naive CD4+ T cells from blood. These receptors came from a woman in her 40s with type 1 diabetes.

J is TRBJ1-5 and V is TRBV7-9; possible D gene TRBD1, 5 bases. CDR1 and CDR2 (germline): SEHNR, FQNEAQ (reference sequence). CDR3 size: 14 residues. The ends were cut back, 2 bases at V and 5 bases at J, with 10 bases in the middle. The DNA for the CDR3 is TGTGCCAGCAGCTTAACGGGGGGTGATCAGCCCCAGCATTTT. Translated, it gives CASSLTGGDQPQHF.

Only a few counts were recorded for this clone. J is TRBJ2-3 and V is TRBV7-9, with TRBD1 as a possible D gene (6 bases). Per the germline V gene, CDR1 is SEHNR and CDR2 is FQNEAQ (reference sequence). The CDR3 sequence is 13 residues long. Trimming pared 3 bases from V and 4 bases from J, leaving 8 bases between. CDR3 DNA: TGTGCCAGCAGCTTCCAGGGGCCAGATACGCAGTATTTT. Protein sequence: CASSFQGPDTQYF. Together with reference TRBV7-9 and TRBJ2-3, the CDR3 gives the full variable domain: DTGVSQNPRHKITKRGQNVTFRCDPISEHNRLYWYRQTLGQGPEFLTYFQNEAQLEKSRLLSDRFSAERPKGSFSTLEIQRTEQGDSAMYLCASSFQGPDTQYFGPGTRLTVL.

This clone was counted a few times. This chain joins TRBV9 and TRBJ1-3; D unresolved. Germline loops: CDR1 SGDLS, CDR2 YYNGEE. With 3 bases removed from V and 2 bases from J, the gap between germline ends came to 6 bases. This CDR3 contains 13 residues. The CDR3: CASSASAGNTIYF. CDR3 sequence (DNA): TGTGCCAGCAGCGCCTCGGCTGGAAACACCATATATTTT.

The rearrangement uses TRBV7-2 and TRBJ1-6; D gene uncertain. CDR1 SGHTA and CDR2 FQGNSA come from the germline V gene. This CDR3 has 12 amino acids. Trimming stripped 3 bases from V and 8 bases from J, with 5 bases between. CDR3 nucleotides: TGTGCCAGCAGCTTTGGAGATTCACCCCTCCACTTT. Translating gives CASSFGDSPLHF.

The chain uses TRBV9 and TRBJ2-2; 9 bases map to TRBD2. Unmatched junction bases numbered 10, after V lost 4 bases and J lost 6 bases. Germline lookup yields CDR1 SGDLS and CDR2 YYNGEE. The CDR3 length is 16 residues. CDR3 loop: CASSIPGLADPGELFF. For the CDR3, the DNA is TGTGCCAGCAGCATTCCGGGACTAGCAGATCCCGGGGAGCTGTTTTTT.

The sample holds a few counts of this clone. The V gene is TRBV14, the J gene TRBJ2-2; TRBD1 might be the D (5 bases). V was trimmed by 4 bases and J by 5 bases, leaving 11 bases between them. Germline-derived CDR1 and CDR2 are SGHDN and FVKESK. The CDR3 contains 14 residues. CDR3 amino acids: CASSPQTETGELFF. CDR3 nucleotides: TGTGCCAGCAGCCCTCAGACAGAGACCGGGGAGCTGTTTTTT.

This chain connects TRBV6-5 to TRBJ2-5; 8 nucleotides line up with TRBD2. V trimming: 0 bases; J trimming: 4 bases; junction bases outside the gene matches: 4. CDR3 size: 15 residues. Germline CDR1 and CDR2: MNHEY and SVGAGI. CDR3 region: CASSYSNRGGETQYF. The CDR3 DNA is TGTGCCAGCAGTTACTCGAACCGGGGGGGAGAGACCCAGTACTTC.

The chain recombines TRBV6-5 with TRBJ2-5; D is perhaps TRBD2 (6 bases). V dropped 0 bases and J dropped 5 bases, with 10 bases sitting between them. Germline CDR1 reads MNHEY; CDR2 reads SVGAGI. The CDR3 runs 14 residues. The CDR3 DNA is TGTGCCAGCAGTTACTCAGGTGGGAGGGAGACCCAGTACTTC. This sequence encodes CASSYSGGRETQYF.

A few counts support this clone. The V and J genes are TRBV9 and TRBJ1-1; D possibly corresponds to TRBD1 (5 bases). The CDR3 length is 15 residues. V was pared by 4 bases and J by 4 bases, with 17 bases between. The germline V gene encodes CDR1 SGDLS and CDR2 YYNGEE. The DNA of the CDR3 is TGTGCCAGCAGCTCCCCTCCGGGACTCATCACTGAAGCTTTCTTT. Protein sequence: CASSSPPGLITEAFF.

The chain recombines TRBV5-1 with TRBJ1-1; D is undetermined. The CDR3 is made up of 14 amino acids. Trimming took 0 bases from V and 1 from J, leaving 7 bases between them. Per germline, CDR1 SGHRS and CDR2 YFSETQ. CDR3 DNA sequence: TGCGCCAGCAGCTTGGCCGCAGGGAACACTGAAGCTTTCTTT. This codes for CASSLAAGNTEAFF.

This clone was seen more than once but under ten times. This chain uses TRBV4-2 with TRBJ1-2, with no clear D. Between the trimmed V and J ends, which lost 0 bases and 8 bases, there was a span of 16 bases. This CDR3 region has 15 residues. CDR1 LGHNA and CDR2 YNFKEQ come from the germline V gene. CDR3 DNA sequence: TGTGCCAGCAGCCAAGAAGTCAGTGCCGGGTTAGGCTACACCTTC. It is translated as CASSQEVSAGLGYTF.